This T cell receptor beta chain appears in the sequencing data of a study of blood T cell repertoires in COVID-19. Study details: From the United States, Italy and Spain came samples of acute and convalescent COVID-19. PBMCs, B-cell-depleted T cells, or T cells were the source of the cDNA or gDNA that made up the material.

Germline CDR1 and CDR2: SQVTM and ANQGSEA. The CDR3 sequence is 12 residues long. V was trimmed by 6 bases and J by 1 base, leaving 9 bases between them. Only one count was recorded for this clone. Original methodology: How many nucleated cells were present was estimated from reference gene primer amplification. Sequencing used immunoSEQ multiplex PCR; TCRdb keeps in-frame clones, though not all of them. That table gives V, J and clone size, and the DNA gave D and trimming. The table records under 200,000 clones, 82% of them present only once. This receptor was taken from a young woman with acute or convalescent COVID-19. This chain connects TRBV29-1 to TRBJ1-1; D ambiguous. Sequencing was performed on peripheral blood. Here the CDR3 DNA reads TGCAGCGTCACAACATGGAACACTGAAGCTTTCTTT. It translates to CSVTTWNTEAFF.